Listed below are T cell receptor beta chains from one sample, sequenced in a study of cytomegalovirus exposure and HLA in healthy donors. Libraries were prepared by immunoSEQ multiplex PCR; TCRdb keeps only in-frame clonotypes and omits some of them. This table has 100,000 to 150,000 clones, roughly 82% appearing once. The sequenced sample was PBMCs. These TCRs come from a boy younger than 18 in good health and CMV-seronegative. The CDR3 runs from the conserved cysteine through the conserved F or W. The order of the fields is clone size, V gene, J gene, D gene, CDR3 DNA, CDR3 protein. D genes are given only for firm matches. Where a row states a size, it is once, few, many or the class of an expanded clone; other rows omit it.

NA,TRBV29-1,TRBJ2-1,NA,TGCAGCGGAACACGTAACACCAATGAGCAGTTCTTC,CSGTRNTNEQFF
NA,TRBV19,TRBJ2-7,TRBD2,TGTGCCAGTAAGTCCAGCGGGAGATCGAACTACGAGCAGTACTTC,CASKSSGRSNYEQYF
NA,TRBV5-4,TRBJ2-5,NA,TGTGCCAGCAGCCAAACAGGGAAAGAGACCCAGTACTTC,CASSQTGKETQYF
NA,TRBV4-3,TRBJ2-7,TRBD2,TGCGCCAGCAGCCAAATACTTTGGACTAGCGGCTCCTACGAGCAGTACTTC,CASSQILWTSGSYEQYF
NA,TRBV7-9,TRBJ2-2,TRBD1,TGTGCCAGCAGGAGACAGGGGTTGATCACCGGGGAGCTGTTTTTT,CASRRQGLITGELFF
NA,TRBV14,TRBJ2-2,TRBD2,TGTGCCAGCAGCCAAGGACTAGCGGGCTTCACCGGGGAGCTGTTTTTT,CASSQGLAGFTGELFF
NA,TRBV18,TRBJ2-1,TRBD2,TGTGCCAGCTCACCAATCGCGGGAGTAAAAGAGCAGTTCTTC,CASSPIAGVKEQFF
NA,TRBV30,TRBJ1-1,TRBD1,TGTGCCTGGAGGAGGACAGGGGAAACTGAAGCTTTCTTT,CAWRRTGETEAFF
NA,TRBV5-4,TRBJ1-4,TRBD1,TGTGCCAGCAGCCATCCGGGACAGGCTAATGAAAAACTGTTTTTT,CASSHPGQANEKLFF
once,TRBV30,TRBJ1-2,TRBD1,TGTGCCTCCCCGACAGGGGGGGTCTATGGCTACACCTTC,CASPTGGVYGYTF
NA,TRBV7-2,TRBJ2-1,TRBD1,TGTGCCAGCAGCTTGTGGACAGGGACCTACAATGAGCAGTTCTTC,CASSLWTGTYNEQFF
NA,TRBV4-1,TRBJ1-2,NA,TGCGCCAGCAGCCACGACGCACGACAGAACTATGGCTACACCTTC,CASSHDARQNYGYTF
NA,TRBV2,TRBJ2-5,NA,TGTGCCAGCAGCGGGGAGGTACCTGGGACCCAGTACTTC,CASSGEVPGTQYF
NA,TRBV30,TRBJ2-7,NA,TGTGCCTGGAGTTTTGGGGACTCTAGATCCTACGAGCAGTACTTC,CAWSFGDSRSYEQYF
NA,TRBV27,TRBJ2-7,NA,TGTGCCAGCAGTTTAGGGCCCCCAACCTACGAGCAGTACTTC,CASSLGPPTYEQYF
NA,TRBV4-3,TRBJ2-1,NA,TGCGCCAGCAGCCTTCAGGGGGGAGTAGGGAATGAGCAGTTCTTC,CASSLQGGVGNEQFF
NA,TRBV5-1,TRBJ1-4,NA,TGCGCCAGTGGGGGAGGGACGCCCAATGAAAAACTGTTTTTT,CASGGGTPNEKLFF
NA,TRBV21-1,TRBJ2-2,NA,TGTGCCAGCAGCAAAGAAAGGCAGGGGACCGGGGAGCTGTTTTTT,CASSKERQGTGELFF
few,TRBV19,TRBJ2-2,TRBD2,TGTGCCACCCGACTAGCCGGCGCCGGGGAGCTGTTTTTT,CATRLAGAGELFF
once,TRBV11-3,TRBJ1-2,TRBD1,TGTGCCAGCAGCTCCGGACAGGGGCTGGGTGGCTACACCTTC,CASSSGQGLGGYTF
NA,TRBV25-1,TRBJ2-3,TRBD2,TGTGCCAGCAACCCGGGACTAGCGGGAGAGATGGAAGCAGATACGCAGTATTTT,CASNPGLAGEMEADTQYF
NA,TRBV6-1,TRBJ2-7,TRBD1,TGTGCCAGCAGCCGCTCTACAGGGGGCGATTACGAGCAGTACTTC,CASSRSTGGDYEQYF
NA,TRBV6-4,TRBJ2-7,NA,TGTGCCAGATTATGCTGGGAGTACGAGCAGTACTTC,CARLCWEYEQYF
NA,TRBV5-1,TRBJ2-1,NA,TGCGCCAGCAGCTATTTGGACTGGGGAGGCGAGCAGTTCTTC,CASSYLDWGGEQFF
NA,TRBV5-1,TRBJ2-7,TRBD2,TGCGCCAGCAGCACCGGGAGCGGGAGAGGCTACGAGCAGTACTTC,CASSTGSGRGYEQYF
once,TRBV30,TRBJ1-4,TRBD1,TGTGCCTGGAGTGGAGGTCAGGGGGCGCGGGAAAAACTGTTTTTT,CAWSGGQGAREKLFF
few,TRBV6-6,TRBJ2-7,NA,TGTGCCAGCAGTCCCGGGCCCGGGACACTGTCCTACGAGCAGTACTTC,CASSPGPGTLSYEQYF
NA,TRBV30,TRBJ1-2,TRBD1,TGTGCCTTTTACAGGGGAGGAGGCTATGGCTACACCTTC,CAFYRGGGYGYTF
NA,TRBV6-6,TRBJ2-7,TRBD2,TGTGCCACCACCTTGGGGGACTACTCCTACGAGCAGTACTTC,CATTLGDYSYEQYF